Reported below is one T cell receptor beta chain. CDR1 is GTSNPN and CDR2 is SVGIG in the germline V gene (reference sequence). The germline V and J ends were trimmed by 0 bases and 7 bases, with 12 bases remaining between them. The CDR3 has 13 amino acids. Treatment reported: preoperative locoregional IRX-2 cytokine immunotherapy. The sample comes from a study of preoperative IRX-2 immunotherapy in early breast cancer. Profiling relied on immunoSEQ multiplex PCR, and the TCRdb table lists in-frame clones only, not all of them. The sample lists 39,000 or so clones, approximately 80% occurring once. This sequence was found in a human donor with breast cancer. The chain joins TRBV30 to TRBJ2-5; D is unclear. The source material was tumor tissue, sampled after IRX-2 immunotherapy. The CDR3 sequence is CAWSVRADGTQYF. DNA for the CDR3: TGTGCCTGGAGTGTTCGGGCTGATGGGACCCAGTACTTC.